This T cell receptor beta chain is drawn from a study of blood T cell repertoires in COVID-19. Across the whole study: Material from acute and convalescent COVID-19 was sourced from the United States, Italy and Spain. From T cells, B-cell-depleted T cells, or PBMCs came the material, which was cDNA or gDNA.

Authors' methods: Reference gene primer amplification yielded estimated nucleated cell counts. Data came from immunoSEQ multiplex PCR; TCRdb stores just in-frame clones and leaves some out. D and trimming were read from the DNA, whereas the V and J calls and clone size are those reported in that table. This table holds some 140,000 clones, more than 75% found once. CDR1 is SGHAT and CDR2 is FQDESV in the germline V gene (reference sequence). This CDR3 spans 15 amino acids. Trimming cost V 5 bases and J 8 bases, with 16 bases left between them. The sequenced material came from peripheral blood. The chain recombines TRBV11-1 with TRBJ1-6; D perhaps matches TRBD1 (6 bases). The sequence was obtained from a woman in her forties or fifties who had recovered from COVID-19. The CDR3 DNA sequence: TGTGCCAGCAGCATGATGACAGGCATCTATTCACCCCTCCACTTT. This codes for CASSMMTGIYSPLHF.